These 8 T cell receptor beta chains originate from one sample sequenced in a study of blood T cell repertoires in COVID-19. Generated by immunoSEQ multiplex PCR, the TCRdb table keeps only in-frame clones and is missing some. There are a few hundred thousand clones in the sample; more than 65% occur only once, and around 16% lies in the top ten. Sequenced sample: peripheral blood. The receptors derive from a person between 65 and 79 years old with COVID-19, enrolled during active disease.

CDR3 nucleotides: TGTGCCATCAGTGAGGTCAGGTACTACGAGCAGTACTTC. It codes for CAISEVRYYEQYF. The chain joins TRBV10-3 to TRBJ2-7; D not resolved. CDR1 ENHRY and CDR2 SYGVKD come from the germline V gene. V was cut by 2 bases and J by 3 bases, with 8 bases left in between. CDR3 length: 13 amino acids.

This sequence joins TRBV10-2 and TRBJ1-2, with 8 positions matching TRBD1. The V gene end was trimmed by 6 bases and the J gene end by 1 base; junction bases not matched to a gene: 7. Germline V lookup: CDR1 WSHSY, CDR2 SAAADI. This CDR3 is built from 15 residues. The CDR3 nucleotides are TGCGCCAGCAGCCTCAGACAGGGGAGTAACTATGGCTACACCTTC. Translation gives CASSLRQGSNYGYTF.

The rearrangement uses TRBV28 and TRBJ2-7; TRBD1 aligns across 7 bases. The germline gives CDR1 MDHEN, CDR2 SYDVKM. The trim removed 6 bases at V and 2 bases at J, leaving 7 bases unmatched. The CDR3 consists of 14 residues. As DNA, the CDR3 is TGTGCCAGCAGACGCTCCGGGACAGCCTACGAGCAGTACTTC. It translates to CASRRSGTAYEQYF.

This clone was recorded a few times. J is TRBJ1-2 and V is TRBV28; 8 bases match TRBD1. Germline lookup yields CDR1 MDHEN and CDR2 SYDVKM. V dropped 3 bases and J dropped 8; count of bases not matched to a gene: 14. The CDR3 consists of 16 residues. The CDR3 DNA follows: TGTGCCAGCAGTTTTATCAACCCCGGGACAGGTGGAGGCTACACCTTC. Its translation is CASSFINPGTGGGYTF.

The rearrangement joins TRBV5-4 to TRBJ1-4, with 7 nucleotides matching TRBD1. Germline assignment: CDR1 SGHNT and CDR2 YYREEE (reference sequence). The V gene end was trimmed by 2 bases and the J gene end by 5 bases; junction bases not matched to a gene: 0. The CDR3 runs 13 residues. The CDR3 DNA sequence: TGTGCCAGCAGCTTACAGGGGAATGAAAAACTGTTTTTT. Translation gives CASSLQGNEKLFF.

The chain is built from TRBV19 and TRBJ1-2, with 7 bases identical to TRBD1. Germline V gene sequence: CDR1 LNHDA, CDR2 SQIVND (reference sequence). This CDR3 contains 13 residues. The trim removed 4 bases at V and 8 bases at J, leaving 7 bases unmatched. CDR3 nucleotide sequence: TGTGCCAGTAGTACCGGGACAGAGTTAGGCTACACCTTC. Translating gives CASSTGTELGYTF.

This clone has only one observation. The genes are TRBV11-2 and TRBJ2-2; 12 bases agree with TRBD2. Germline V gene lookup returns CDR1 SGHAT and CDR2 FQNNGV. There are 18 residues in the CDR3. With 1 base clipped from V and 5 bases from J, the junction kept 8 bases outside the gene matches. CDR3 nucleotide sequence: TGTGCCAGCAGCTTAGCCCGACTAGCGGGAGAACTTACCGGGGAGCTGTTTTTT. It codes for CASSLARLAGELTGELFF.

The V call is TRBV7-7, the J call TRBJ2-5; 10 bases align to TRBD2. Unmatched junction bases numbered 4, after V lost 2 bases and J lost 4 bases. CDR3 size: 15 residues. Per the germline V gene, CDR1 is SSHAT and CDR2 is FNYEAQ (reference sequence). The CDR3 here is CASSLYPSGRETQYF. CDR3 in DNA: TGTGCCAGCAGCTTATATCCTAGCGGGAGAGAGACCCAGTACTTC.